The entry below describes one T cell receptor (beta chain). The data belong to a study of shared clonotypes between healthy human individuals. The method was immunoSEQ multiplex PCR; TCRdb's version includes in-frame clones alone and lacks a portion of them. The sample consists of around 2.1 million clones, approximately 96% of them appearing once. The CDR3 covers 14 residues. Deletions cut 6 bases from V and 10 bases from J, with 19 bases between. The germline CDR1 and CDR2 sequences are MDHEN and SYDVKM. Material for sequencing was naive CD4+ T cells sorted from blood. The sample's subset: CD45RA+ positively selected. This receptor was identified in a man between 18 and 35 years old in good health. This sequence joins TRBV28 and TRBJ1-3; TRBD1 might be the D (6 bases). The CDR3 nucleotides read TGTGCCAGCAGCCCCCCGGGACATTTTCGGACCATATATTTT. It translates to CASSPPGHFRTIYF. The full variable domain, with the rest looked up from reference TRBV28 and TRBJ1-3, is DVKVTQSSRYLVKRTGEKVFLECVQDMDHENMFWYRQDPGLGLRLIYFSYDVKMKEKGDIPEGYSVSREKKERFSLILESASTNQTSMYLCASSPPGHFRTIYFGEGSWLTVV.